This TCR beta chain derives from a study of T cell changes during pregnancy in multiple sclerosis. The CDR3 is 13 residues long. Germline values: CDR1 SGHNT, CDR2 YENEEA. V lost 3 bases and J 5 bases, leaving 10 bases between the germline ends. Profiling relied on immunoSEQ multiplex PCR, and the TCRdb table lists in-frame clones only, not all of them. The sample has roughly 32,000 clones, about 92% seen once. This chain links TRBV11-3 with TRBJ2-5; no reliable D call. The input for sequencing was CD4+ T cells from peripheral blood mononuclear cells, taken in the second trimester of pregnancy. The clonotype originates from a female donor with multiple sclerosis, enrolled in a pregnancy study. The CDR3 region is CASSFSGTETQYF. The CDR3 DNA follows: TGTGCCAGCAGCTTTAGTGGTACGGAGACCCAGTACTTC.